These 8 T cell receptor beta chains were sequenced from one sample in a study of blood T cell repertoires in COVID-19. Libraries were prepared by immunoSEQ multiplex PCR; TCRdb keeps only in-frame clonotypes and omits some of them. Of about 120,000 clones in the sample, roughly 88% were seen once. What was sequenced was peripheral blood. The receptors derive from a woman aged 45-65 years with active or convalescent COVID-19.

J is TRBJ1-5 and V is TRBV15; D is unresolved. From germline, CDR1 is LNHNV and CDR2 YYDKDF (reference sequence). V lost 0 bases, J lost 6 bases, and 12 bases lay in between. The CDR3 has 15 amino acids. CDR3 DNA: TGTGCCACCAGCAGAGACCCTAGAGGGCCTCAGCCCCAGCATTTT. It encodes CATSRDPRGPQPQHF.

This rearrangement joins TRBV5-1 to TRBJ1-3; perhaps TRBD1 as D (6 bases). This CDR3 has 18 residues. Trimming cost V 4 bases and J 0 bases, with 20 bases left between them. From germline, CDR1 is SGHRS and CDR2 YFSETQ. The CDR3 nucleotides read TGCGCCAGCAGCGCCGAACCACAGGGTAGGGGCTCTGGAAACACCATATATTTT. It codes for CASSAEPQGRGSGNTIYF.

This clone was seen only once. This rearrangement joins TRBV2 to TRBJ1-1; possibly TRBD1 for D (6 bases). The germline V gene has CDR1 SNHLY and CDR2 FYNNEI. The CDR3 has 14 amino acids. Trimming pared 6 bases from V and 8 bases from J, leaving 19 bases between. CDR3 protein: CASRSGTIFPEAFF. Written as DNA, the CDR3 is TGTGCCAGCAGGTCCGGGACAATTTTCCCAGAAGCTTTCTTT.

The CDR3 nucleotides are TGTGCCAGCAGCCGGACTAGCGGGAGCACAGATACGCAGTATTTT. Protein product: CASSRTSGSTDTQYF. The rearrangement joins TRBV7-9 to TRBJ2-3; 11 positions match TRBD2. J was trimmed by 0 bases and V by 5 bases; bases with no gene match: 1. In germline, CDR1 is SEHNR, CDR2 FQNEAQ (reference sequence). CDR3 length equals 15 residues.

The rearrangement uses TRBV12-3 or TRBV12-4 and TRBJ2-1; D call uncertain. The germline V and J ends were trimmed by 6 bases and 8 bases, with 8 bases remaining between them. The CDR3 contains 11 residues. CDR3 region: CASSSRYEQFF. CDR3 DNA: TGTGCCAGCAGCTCTAGGTATGAGCAGTTCTTC.

CDR3: CASSYGVLGASYNSPLHF. The CDR3 DNA follows: TGTGCCAGCAGCTATGGGGTTCTTGGGGCCTCCTATAATTCACCCCTCCACTTT. The gene calls are TRBV28 and TRBJ1-6; D is possibly TRBD1 (5 bases). Germline V lookup: CDR1 MDHEN, CDR2 SYDVKM. The ends were cut back, 6 bases at V and 0 bases at J, with 18 bases in the middle. CDR3 length: 18 amino acids.

The chain couples TRBV28 to TRBJ1-2, with TRBD1 matching over 8 bases. This CDR3 spans 14 amino acids. Germline CDR1 is MDHEN and CDR2 is SYDVKM. The trim removed 6 bases at V and 2 bases at J, leaving 5 bases unmatched. Here the CDR3 DNA reads TGTGCCAGCAGCTACGGACAGGGAAACTATGGCTACACCTTC. It specifies CASSYGQGNYGYTF.

A single count supports this clone. The rearrangement links TRBV5-1 to TRBJ2-3; tentative D call: TRBD2 (6 bases). The CDR3 runs to 15 residues. The V gene's germline CDR1 is SGHRS and CDR2 YFSETQ. Trimming pared 0 bases from V and 4 bases from J, leaving 12 bases between. This CDR3 reads CASSLGGAGADTQYF. In DNA form, the CDR3 reads TGCGCCAGCAGCTTGGGCGGGGCCGGGGCAGATACGCAGTATTTT.